This T cell receptor (beta chain) appears in the sequencing data of a study of identical twins. Germline CDR1 reads MNHEY; CDR2 reads SVGAGI. This CDR3 has 12 residues. The V end was cut by 2 bases, the J end by 6 bases, with 4 bases between. Findings and caveats of the study: Low generation-probability sequences were in excess among twin-shared out-of-frame alpha sequences.

Unique molecular identifiers were present on cDNA, and template switching added a universal primer site. From the 5' RACE reads, TCRdb called clonotypes with MiXCR, one entry per CDR3 protein. The data show 400,000 to 650,000 distinct CDR3 sequences, approximately 22% seen once. This clonotype has a count of ten or more. Its cognate antigen is unknown. These data are also associated with another study on T cells expressing NK-cell markers. That study reports: HCMV seropositivity marked seven of the eight sequenced donors; one was seronegative. Of the CD8+ T cell pool in 6 or 7 donors, roughly 1.0-8% was accounted for by dominant NKG2C+ clonotypes.

Sequenced input: CD4+ T cells sorted from blood. This chain connects TRBV6-5 to TRBJ2-2, with D uncertain. The sequence derives from a young woman in good health. The CDR3: CASSYASGELFF. Here the CDR3 DNA reads TGTGCCAGCAGTTACGCATCCGGGGAGCTGTTTTTT.